The clone carrying this T cell receptor beta chain was observed many times. Trimming cost V 1 base and J 3 bases, with 15 bases left between them. This CDR3 spans 16 amino acids. CDR1 and CDR2 (germline): SGHNT, YYREEE (reference sequence). The entry originates in a study of spatial heterogeneity in lung cancer. Time point specified: sample taken at primary tumor resection. No cell sorting; template was whole RNA from tumor, lung tissue or PBMC. Samples were donated by 72 untreated early-stage non-small cell lung cancer patients. Via MiXCR, TCRdb re-called the 5' RACE reads, giving one row per CDR3 protein. The data show about 48,000 distinct CDR3 sequences, less than 6% seen once.

The sequence was collected from a male donor with early-stage non-small cell lung cancer. The chain combines TRBV5-4 with TRBJ2-3; D is possibly TRBD1 (8 bases). The specimen was PBMCs, collected at surgery. The CDR3: CASSLSGGGSTDTQYF. Written as DNA, the CDR3 is TGTGCCAGCAGCTTGTCAGGGGGCGGGAGTACAGATACGCAGTATTTT.